One and the same sample provided the 23 T cell receptor beta chains below, sequenced in a study of Ad26.COV2.S vaccination and SARS-CoV-2 variants. Treatment indicated: about 20 received Ad26.COV2.S at low or high dose, single or two shots; five or six received placebo; per-sample allocation not given. Sampling occurred on day 63 after the first vaccine or placebo injection. Generated by immunoSEQ multiplex PCR, the TCRdb table keeps only in-frame clones and is missing some. This sample has 350,000 to 500,000 clones, with 90% found just once. Sample: peripheral blood, taken in a trial of Ad26.COV2.S vaccine versus placebo. These receptors originate from a person aged 18-60 years who received the Ad26.COV2.S COVID-19 vaccine or a placebo.

The J gene is TRBJ1-1, the V gene TRBV5-1; 7 bases align to TRBD1. The CDR3 is made up of 15 amino acids. V was clipped by 3 bases and J by 1 base; unmatched bases: 6. CDR1 is SGHRS and CDR2 is YFSETQ in the germline V gene. CDR3 in amino acids: CASSSAGTENTEAFF. The CDR3 nucleotides read TGCGCCAGCAGCTCTGCCGGGACAGAGAACACTGAAGCTTTCTTT.

The gene calls are TRBV6-5 and TRBJ1-6; no clear D gene. Germline V lookup: CDR1 MNHEY, CDR2 SVGAGI. CDR3 length: 13 residues. With 8 bases removed from V and 7 bases from J, the gap between germline ends came to 12 bases. CDR3 region: CASAPGRNSPLHF. The CDR3 nucleotides are TGTGCCAGCGCCCCAGGCCGAAATTCACCCCTCCACTTT.

The chain has TRBV4-1 and TRBJ2-2, with unresolved D. V dropped 5 bases and J dropped 4 bases, with 5 bases sitting between them. The CDR3 is 12 amino acids. Germline values: CDR1 MGHRA, CDR2 YSYEKL. The CDR3 DNA is TGCGCCAGCAGCTCTTTCACCGGGGAGCTGTTTTTT. It yields the protein CASSSFTGELFF.

The rearrangement uses TRBV7-3 and TRBJ2-3; 10 bases agree with TRBD2. With V trimmed by 1 base and J by 2 bases, 12 bases remained unmatched. Germline V gene lookup returns CDR1 SGHTA and CDR2 FQGTGA. CDR3 length: 19 residues. CDR3 DNA sequence: TGTGCCAGCAGCTTAATTGGGGGCACTAGCGGGGAATTCACAGATACGCAGTATTTT. Protein product: CASSLIGGTSGEFTDTQYF.

This clone was recorded only once. J is TRBJ2-2 and V is TRBV9; 8 nucleotides align to TRBD2. J lost 2 bases, V lost 7 bases, and 7 bases had no gene match. Germline loops: CDR1 SGDLS, CDR2 YYNGEE. The CDR3 contains 15 residues. CDR3 amino acids: CASSAGGRNTGELFF. The CDR3 nucleotides read TGTGCCAGCTCGGCGGGAGGCCGCAACACCGGGGAGCTGTTTTTT.

The gene calls are TRBV2 and TRBJ1-6; no reliable D call. This CDR3 has 15 residues. Per germline, CDR1 SNHLY and CDR2 FYNNEI. The ends were cut back, 4 bases at V and 10 bases at J, with 17 bases in the middle. CDR3 bases: TGTGCCAGCAGTGTGGGCAGTGCGGGGAACTCACCCCTCCACTTT. Translated: CASSVGSAGNSPLHF. The complete variable domain, with remaining parts taken from reference TRBV2 and TRBJ1-6, reads EPEVTQTPSHQVTQMGQEVILRCVPISNHLYFYWYRQILGQKVEFLVSFYNNEISEKSEIFDDQFSVERPDGSNFTLKIRSTKLEDSAMYFCASSVGSAGNSPLHFGNGTRLTVT.

This sequence joins TRBV2 and TRBJ1-1; 9 nucleotides agree with TRBD1. The CDR3 length is 13 residues. Germline lookup yields CDR1 SNHLY and CDR2 FYNNEI. V lost 7 bases, J lost 6 bases, and 6 bases stayed unmatched. CDR3 residues: CASTRDREAEAFF. CDR3 nucleotide sequence: TGTGCCAGCACCCGGGACAGGGAGGCTGAAGCTTTCTTT.

This clone has a single count. This rearrangement joins TRBV24-1 to TRBJ2-5, with D possibly matching TRBD2 (6 bases). The V end lost 3 bases, the J end lost 7 bases, and 14 bases lay between the germline ends. Looked up from germline, CDR1 is KGHDR and CDR2 is SFDVKD. The CDR3 runs 14 residues. The CDR3 sequence is CATSDPGRGGTQYF. In DNA form, the CDR3 reads TGTGCCACCAGTGATCCTGGACGGGGAGGGACCCAGTACTTC.

The rearrangement joins TRBV10-3 to TRBJ1-3, with D tentatively TRBD1 (5 bases). Germline assignment: CDR1 ENHRY and CDR2 SYGVKD. The ends were cut back, 4 bases at V and 0 bases at J, with 10 bases in the middle. The CDR3 loop spans 15 amino acids. For the CDR3, the DNA is TGTGCCATCAGTGTGGGGGAGGCCTCTGGAAACACCATATATTTT. The encoded protein is CAISVGEASGNTIYF.

The chain carries TRBV27 and TRBJ1-2; TRBD1 might be the D (5 bases). The V gene's germline CDR1 is MNHEY and CDR2 SMNVEV (reference sequence). Trimming took 6 bases from V and 1 from J, leaving 9 bases between them. The CDR3 is made up of 13 amino acids. For the CDR3, the DNA is TGTGCCAGCAGGGGGCAAGATAACTATGGCTACACCTTC. This gives the protein CASRGQDNYGYTF.

The V and J genes are TRBV2 and TRBJ1-5; D is unclear. V gave up 7 bases and J gave up 1 base, with 14 bases separating them. The germline V gene encodes CDR1 SNHLY and CDR2 FYNNEI. The CDR3 totals 15 residues. The CDR3 DNA sequence: TGTGCCAGCAAACCCGGAGGCCTAAGCAATCAGCCCCAGCATTTT. Amino acids: CASKPGGLSNQPQHF.

The chain combines TRBV29-1 with TRBJ2-7, with 13 bases identical to TRBD2. Trimming removed 4 bases from V and 3 bases from J; junction bases left unmatched: 3. In germline, CDR1 is SQVTM, CDR2 ANQGSEA. The CDR3 is 14 residues long. This CDR3 is CSVGTSGRNYEQYF. In DNA, the CDR3 is TGCAGCGTTGGGACTAGCGGGAGAAACTACGAGCAGTACTTC.

To note about this clone: A junction end diverges from the germline sequence, so it may reflect a read error. This sequence joins TRBV4-1 and TRBJ1-3; D is perhaps TRBD1 (5 bases). CDR3 length equals 19 residues. Germline V gene lookup returns CDR1 MGHRA and CDR2 YSYEKL. The CDR3: CASSQDRGTQDISENTIYF. The CDR3 DNA follows: TGCGCCAGCAGCCAAGATAGAGGGACCCAGGATATCTCTGAAAACACCATATATTTT.

The CDR3 nucleotides read TGTGCCAGCAGGAAATCAGGAGGGACTAATGAAAAACTGTTTTTT. Its protein is CASRKSGGTNEKLFF. The chain is built from TRBV28 and TRBJ1-4; D unresolved. There are 15 residues in the CDR3. Trimming shortened V by 6 bases and J by 2 bases, and 13 bases separated the two germline ends. Germline V lookup: CDR1 MDHEN, CDR2 SYDVKM.

The table lists this clone with a count of one. The chain links TRBV7-2 to TRBJ2-7; D possibly corresponds to TRBD1 (6 bases). There are 17 residues in the CDR3. Trimming cost V 0 bases and J 0 bases, with 15 bases left between them. Germline V gene sequence: CDR1 SGHTA, CDR2 FQGNSA. This CDR3 reads CASSLAVDRFSSYEQYF. The CDR3 nucleotides read TGTGCCAGCAGCTTAGCCGTCGACAGGTTTAGCTCCTACGAGCAGTACTTC. Together with reference TRBV7-2 and TRBJ2-7, the CDR3 gives the full variable domain: GAGVSQSPSNKVTEKGKDVELRCDPISGHTALYWYRQSLGQGLEFLIYFQGNSAPDKSGLPSDRFSAERTGGSVSTLTIQRTQQEDSAVYLCASSLAVDRFSSYEQYFGPGTRLTVT.

In its sample, this clone was seen a few times. The chain has TRBV19 and TRBJ1-5, with D tentatively TRBD1 (5 bases). This CDR3 has 13 residues. V was clipped by 3 bases and J by 7 bases, with 10 bases between them. Germline V gene sequence: CDR1 LNHDA, CDR2 SQIVND (reference sequence). CDR3: CASSISGAQPQHF. CDR3 nucleotide sequence: TGTGCCAGTAGTATTTCTGGGGCGCAGCCCCAGCATTTT.

The sample holds many counts of this clone. The rearrangement joins TRBV7-2 to TRBJ1-2, with 8 bases fitting TRBD1. Germline CDR1 SGHTA, CDR2 FQGNSA. This CDR3 contains 14 residues. The junction had 6 bases not matched to a gene; V was cut back by 1 base and J by 8 bases. The CDR3 protein is CASSLVGQGAGYTF. Here the CDR3 DNA reads TGTGCCAGCAGCTTAGTGGGTCAGGGGGCAGGCTACACCTTC.

The chain carries TRBV11-2 and TRBJ2-3; D is undetermined. The CDR3 consists of 12 residues. Germline loops: CDR1 SGHAT, CDR2 FQNNGV. V was clipped by 7 bases and J by 5 bases, with 10 bases between them. CDR3 residues: CASTRTLDTQYF. The CDR3 nucleotides read TGTGCCAGCACCCGCACCCTAGATACGCAGTATTTT.

The V and J genes are TRBV19 and TRBJ1-1; D unresolved. Trimming cost V 4 bases and J 5 bases, with 17 bases left between them. Germline lookup yields CDR1 LNHDA and CDR2 SQIVND (reference sequence). The CDR3 length is 15 residues. The CDR3, as DNA: TGTGCCAGTAGTACCTCCCCTAATCTGGGGACTGAAGCTTTCTTT. This sequence encodes CASSTSPNLGTEAFF. The whole variable domain, filled in from reference TRBV19 and TRBJ1-1, reads DGGITQSPKYLFRKEGQNVTLSCEQNLNHDAMYWYRQDPGQGLRLIYYSQIVNDFQKGDIAEGYSVSREKKESFPLTVTSAQKNPTAFYLCASSTSPNLGTEAFFGQGTRLTVV.

This chain links TRBV27 with TRBJ2-1; TRBD2 aligns across 7 bases. J gave up 5 bases and V 0 bases, and 7 bases lay outside the gene matches. CDR1 and CDR2 from the germline V gene are MNHEY and SMNVEV (reference sequence). The CDR3 runs 16 residues. CDR3 in DNA: TGTGCCAGCAGTTTATCGGCGGTAGCGGGCCACAATGAGCAGTTCTTC. Protein sequence: CASSLSAVAGHNEQFF.

V and J are TRBV7-9 and TRBJ1-1; TRBD1 agrees at 9 bases. Germline CDR1 and CDR2: SEHNR and FQNEAQ (reference sequence). The junction had 7 bases not matched to a gene; V was cut back by 5 bases and J by 3 bases. This CDR3 comprises 15 residues. The CDR3 coding sequence is TGTGCCAGCAGCATGTACAGGGGGCCTGACACTGAAGCTTTCTTT. The encoded protein is CASSMYRGPDTEAFF.

A single count supports this clone. The chain has TRBV7-9 and TRBJ2-3; a weak D match, TRBD2 (6 bases). Trimming removed 5 bases from V and 6 bases from J, with 12 bases in between. The germline CDR1 and CDR2 sequences are SEHNR and FQNEAQ (reference sequence). This CDR3 spans 13 amino acids. The CDR3 reads CASSGGGQDTQYF. The CDR3 nucleotides are TGTGCCAGCAGCGGTGGAGGGCAGGATACGCAGTATTTT.

CDR3 protein: CASSQDRLGTQYF. The DNA for the CDR3 is TGTGCCAGCAGCCAAGATAGACTGGGGACCCAGTACTTC. The chain joins TRBV3-1 (or the pseudogene TRBV3-2) to TRBJ2-5; D is unclear. Per germline, CDR1 LGHDT and CDR2 YNNKEL (reference sequence). The CDR3 extends over 13 amino acids. Trimming removed 0 bases at V and 7 bases at J, with 9 bases between.